This T cell receptor (beta chain) was identified in a study of CD8+CD57+ T cells in acquired aplastic anemia. Study outcomes and limitations: Common to patients and controls were approximately 30 CD8+ CDR3 sequences.

On this clonotype: Its specificity is unknown.

Germline assignment: CDR1 LNHNV and CDR2 YYDKDF (reference sequence). This CDR3 is 13 amino acids long. Trimming stripped 0 bases from V and 4 bases from J, with 6 bases between. Both TCR beta VDJ combination and CDR3 sequence profiling were carried out. Genomic DNA was the template for this profiling. TCRdb reprocessed the reads with MiXCR, giving one entry per CDR3 protein. The sample has about 190,000 distinct CDR3 sequences, less than 70% seen once. The chain carries TRBV15 and TRBJ1-1; D unresolved. Sequenced material: sorted CD4+, CD8+, or CD8+CD57+ T cells (not recorded which) from PBMCs. This sequence originates from a human donor in good health, serving as a control. The CDR3 here is CATSRDLGTEAFF. The CDR3 nucleotides are TGTGCCACCAGCAGAGACTTGGGCACTGAAGCTTTCTTT.